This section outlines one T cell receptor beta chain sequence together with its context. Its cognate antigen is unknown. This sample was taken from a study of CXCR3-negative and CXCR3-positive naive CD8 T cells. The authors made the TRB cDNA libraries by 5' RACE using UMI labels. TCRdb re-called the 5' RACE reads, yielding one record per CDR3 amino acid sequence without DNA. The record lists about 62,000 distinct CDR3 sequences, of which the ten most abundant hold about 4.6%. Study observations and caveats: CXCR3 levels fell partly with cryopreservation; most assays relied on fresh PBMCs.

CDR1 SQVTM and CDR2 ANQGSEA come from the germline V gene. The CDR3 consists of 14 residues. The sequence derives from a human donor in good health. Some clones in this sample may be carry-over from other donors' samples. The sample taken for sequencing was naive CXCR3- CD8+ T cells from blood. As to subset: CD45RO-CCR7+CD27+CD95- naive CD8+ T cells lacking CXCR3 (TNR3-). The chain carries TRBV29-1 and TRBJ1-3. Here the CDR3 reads CSVVGGLSGNTIYF.